The 14 T cell receptor beta chains given below trace back to one sample, sequenced in a study of post-analysis software for immune sequencing data. Their recognized antigens are unknown. Each TCR beta cDNA library carried unique molecular identifiers. TCRdb ran MiXCR on the PCR reads and lists one entry per CDR3 protein. The sample includes some 690,000 distinct CDR3 sequences, around 27% of them seen just once. Whole-study findings and limits: There were a few TRBV segments more frequent in patients than controls, and TRBV5-6, TRBV5-1 and TRBV20-1 were among them.

Sequenced sample: blood. The receptors derive from a girl aged 10 to 17 with multiple sclerosis.

This clonotype has more than one count but fewer than ten. This rearrangement joins TRBV7-9 to TRBJ2-7, with D possibly TRBD2 on 5 matching bases. TRBJ2-5 explains the end of the DNA better; the J call may be wrong. This CDR3 is built from 15 residues. The germline V gene encodes CDR1 SEHNR and CDR2 FQNEAQ (reference sequence). The DNA for the CDR3 is TGTGCCAGCAGCTTTATGAGTATCGGGGTCGAGACCCAGTACTTC. Protein sequence: CASSFMSIGVETQYF.

V and J are TRBV20-1 and TRBJ2-3, with TRBD2 identical over 7 bases. CDR1 is DFQATT, CDR2 SNEGSKA, per germline (reference sequence). V trimming: 5 bases; J trimming: 2 bases; junction bases outside the gene matches: 16. The CDR3 spans 17 residues. The CDR3 loop is CSAQSAERGDFTDTQYF. As DNA, the CDR3 is TGCAGTGCTCAATCGGCAGAGCGGGGCGACTTCACAGATACGCAGTATTTT.

This clonotype was recorded a few times. This chain joins TRBV7-2 and TRBJ1-2; D gene uncertain. The CDR3 spans 17 residues. Germline V lookup: CDR1 SGHTA, CDR2 FQGNSA. Trimming took 5 bases from V and 0 from J, leaving 19 bases between them. DNA for the CDR3: TGTGCCAGCAGCCGGTTCGGCGGAGCCCAATCTAACTATGGCTACACCTTC. Translated: CASSRFGGAQSNYGYTF. Combining the CDR3 with reference TRBV7-2 and TRBJ1-2 gives the whole variable domain GAGVSQSPSNKVTEKGKDVELRCDPISGHTALYWYRQSLGQGLEFLIYFQGNSAPDKSGLPSDRFSAERTGGSVSTLTIQRTQQEDSAVYLCASSRFGGAQSNYGYTFGSGTRLTVV.

This clonotype was detected a few times. The rearrangement links TRBV9 to TRBJ2-3; D may be TRBD1 (6 bases). The CDR3 runs to 16 residues. The germline V gene has CDR1 SGDLS and CDR2 YYNGEE. V was trimmed by 3 bases and J by 5 bases, leaving 19 bases between them. CDR3 nucleotides: TGTGCCAGCAGCGCCAACCCCAGGGGCCGTCTAGATACGCAGTATTTT. It specifies CASSANPRGRLDTQYF.

This clonotype was found many times. The chain is built from TRBV7-9 and TRBJ2-1; D is undetermined. The ends were cut back, 2 bases at V and 0 bases at J, with 8 bases in the middle. Germline values: CDR1 SEHNR, CDR2 FQNEAQ (reference sequence). The length of the CDR3 is 15 residues. CDR3 region: CASSLQWSSYNEQFF. The CDR3 coding sequence is TGTGCCAGCAGCTTACAGTGGAGCTCCTACAATGAGCAGTTCTTC.

The chain employs TRBV7-9 and TRBJ1-1; the D is unclear. Germline values: CDR1 SEHNR, CDR2 FQNEAQ (reference sequence). Trimming took 0 bases from V and 1 from J, leaving 9 bases between them. This CDR3 is built from 15 residues. CDR3 amino acids: CASSLAQRWNTEAFF. DNA for the CDR3: TGTGCCAGCAGCTTAGCACAGAGATGGAACACTGAAGCTTTCTTT.

The V call is TRBV12-3 or TRBV12-4, the J call TRBJ2-3; D is ambiguous. V was cut by 3 bases and J by 5 bases, with 15 bases left in between. This CDR3 contains 15 residues. CDR3: CASSFGSTYGDTQYF. The DNA for the CDR3 is TGTGCCAGCAGTTTCGGCAGCACCTATGGAGATACGCAGTATTTT.

This chain uses TRBV7-9 with TRBJ2-5, with a tentative D call TRBD1 (6 bases). The V end was cut by 4 bases, the J end by 3 bases, with 12 bases between. The germline V gene encodes CDR1 SEHNR and CDR2 FQNEAQ (reference sequence). The CDR3 sequence is 14 residues long. CDR3 protein: CASSSPGTKETQYF. The CDR3 nucleotides read TGTGCCAGCAGCTCCCCCGGGACAAAAGAGACCCAGTACTTC. The full variable domain, completed using reference TRBV7-9 and TRBJ2-5, is DTGVSQNPRHKITKRGQNVTFRCDPISEHNRLYWYRQTLGQGPEFLTYFQNEAQLEKSRLLSDRFSAERPKGSFSTLEIQRTEQGDSAMYLCASSSPGTKETQYFGPGTRLLVL.

In this sample, this clonotype turned up a few times. This chain uses TRBV6-4 with TRBJ2-3; 11 positions agree with TRBD2. Germline loops: CDR1 MRHNA, CDR2 SNTAGT. The CDR3 has 15 amino acids. J gave up 7 bases and V 3 bases, and 6 bases lay outside the gene matches. In DNA form, the CDR3 reads TGTGCCAGCAGTGATTCTAGCGGGGGGCAAAATACGCAGTATTTT. Translating gives CASSDSSGGQNTQYF.

A few counts support this clonotype. The V call is TRBV5-1, the J call TRBJ2-7; D is uncertain. The CDR3 has 15 amino acids. Germline V lookup: CDR1 SGHRS, CDR2 YFSETQ. V lost 0 bases and J 6 bases, leaving 16 bases between the germline ends. Here the CDR3 reads CASSLVGPSPREQYF. The CDR3, as DNA: TGCGCCAGCAGCTTGGTTGGACCGTCGCCTCGCGAGCAGTACTTC.

This clonotype has just a few counts. As DNA, the CDR3 is TGTGCCAGCAGCTTACAGGGAAGGGGGGAGCAGTACTTC. Its protein is CASSLQGRGEQYF. This chain connects TRBV7-9 to TRBJ2-7, with D perhaps TRBD1 (6 bases). The CDR3 runs 13 residues. The V gene lost 2 bases and the J gene lost 7 bases, with 12 bases spanning the gap. The V gene's germline CDR1 is SEHNR and CDR2 FQNEAQ (reference sequence).

V usage is TRBV20-1 and J usage is TRBJ2-7; possibly TRBD2 for D (5 bases). V was cut by 4 bases and J by 0 bases, with 10 bases left in between. In germline, CDR1 is DFQATT, CDR2 SNEGSKA (reference sequence). The CDR3 has 13 residues. The CDR3 bases are TGCAGTGCTAACCCCGGGATCTCCTACGAGCAGTACTTC. Amino acid sequence: CSANPGISYEQYF.

J is TRBJ1-1 and V is TRBV6-5; 7 bases fit TRBD1. V was pared by 6 bases and J by 6 bases, with 10 bases of the junction left unmatched. This CDR3 comprises 14 residues. Germline V gene data show CDR1 as MNHEY and CDR2 as SVGAGI. This chain's CDR3 is CASSPDRELSEAFF. The CDR3, as DNA: TGTGCCAGCAGCCCAGACAGGGAACTATCTGAAGCTTTCTTT.

The chain employs TRBV6-5 and TRBJ1-4; D is uncertain. The CDR3 has 13 residues. V was pared by 4 bases and J by 8 bases, with 11 bases between. Per germline, CDR1 MNHEY and CDR2 SVGAGI. CDR3 in DNA: TGTGCCAGCAGTTGGTCAGTAAGGGAAAAACTGTTTTTT. Encoded protein: CASSWSVREKLFF.